This entry lists 11 T cell receptor beta chains sequenced from one sample in a study of T cell repertoires in cytomegalovirus infection. These TCRs' antigens remain unknown. TCRdb fed the reads into MiXCR, producing one record per CDR3 protein. The sample holds around 430,000 distinct CDR3 sequences, about 42% seen once. The specimen comprised cultured PBMCs, sampled from culture after CMV antigen stimulation. The origin of the receptors is a human donor in good health (CMV status not recorded). Some clones in this sample may be carry-over from other donors' samples.

The chain combines TRBV5-1 with TRBJ1-4; tentative D call: TRBD1 (5 bases). CDR3 length: 17 amino acids. Germline CDR1 is SGHRS and CDR2 is YFSETQ. V lost 0 bases and J 0 bases, leaving 12 bases between the germline ends. The CDR3 coding sequence is TGCGCCAGCAGCTTGGACGGGACGGAGGCAACTAATGAAAAACTGTTTTTT. It translates to CASSLDGTEATNEKLFF.

The chain combines TRBV4-2 with TRBJ1-1; TRBD1 matches at 11 bases. The germline V gene encodes CDR1 LGHNA and CDR2 YNFKEQ. V shed 3 bases and J 5 bases; nucleotides not matched to a gene: 11. This CDR3 is built from 17 residues. The CDR3 here is CASSQGTGTGGWTEAFF. The CDR3 DNA follows: TGTGCCAGCAGCCAGGGAACCGGGACAGGGGGATGGACTGAAGCTTTCTTT.

The CDR3 DNA reads as TGTGCCAGCAGTCTGCGTCTTCGGACTAGCGGGGGTTCCAAAAACATTCAGTACTTC. Translation: CASSLRLRTSGGSKNIQYF. The chain is built from TRBV12-3 or TRBV12-4 and TRBJ2-4, with TRBD2 identical over 13 bases. V lost 5 bases and J lost 2; bases outside the gene matches: 12. The CDR3 runs 19 residues.

This clonotype came up a few times. The chain couples TRBV12-3 or TRBV12-4 to TRBJ1-1, with a possible D match to TRBD1 (6 bases). The CDR3 contains 14 residues. The ends were cut back, 5 bases at V and 0 bases at J, with 10 bases in the middle. The CDR3 protein is CASSVGGMNTEAFF. The CDR3 DNA reads TGTGCCAGCAGTGTGGGGGGCATGAACACTGAAGCTTTCTTT.

The rearrangement joins TRBV7-6 to TRBJ2-7; TRBD1 is a possible D gene (6 bases). The CDR3 spans 15 residues. The V gene lost 1 base and the J gene lost 3 bases, with 13 bases spanning the gap. Germline CDR1 is SGHVS and CDR2 is FNYEAQ. CDR3 residues: CASSLGLDSLYEQYF. The CDR3, as DNA: TGTGCCAGCAGCTTAGGTTTGGACAGCCTCTACGAGCAGTACTTC.

This clonotype has only one observation. J is TRBJ2-2 and V is TRBV19; 9 positions agree with TRBD2. This CDR3 contains 15 residues. Germline loops: CDR1 LNHDA, CDR2 SQIVND (reference sequence). V dropped 6 bases and J dropped 0; count of bases not matched to a gene: 2. In DNA form, the CDR3 reads TGTGCCAGTAGGAGCGGGGGGACGAACACCGGGGAGCTGTTTTTT. It is translated as CASRSGGTNTGELFF.

This clonotype was detected a few times. The V and J genes are TRBV12-3 or TRBV12-4 and TRBJ2-3; D is undetermined. With 7 bases removed from V and 4 bases from J, the gap between germline ends came to 27 bases. The CDR3 is 18 amino acids. This CDR3 is CASTPILAVGGPPDTQYF. DNA for the CDR3: TGTGCCAGCACCCCCATTTTAGCCGTAGGCGGCCCGCCAGATACGCAGTATTTT.

The CDR3 DNA reads as TGTGCCAGCAGTTTAAGGGCCCCTTTTGAGCAGTTCTTC. Its translation is CASSLRAPFEQFF. The chain couples TRBV12-3 or TRBV12-4 to TRBJ2-1; D is uncertain. Deletions cut 2 bases from V and 9 bases from J, with 11 bases between. There are 13 residues in the CDR3.

V and J are TRBV7-6 and TRBJ2-1, with 9 nucleotides matching TRBD1. This CDR3 comprises 16 residues. In germline, CDR1 is SGHVS, CDR2 FNYEAQ. V was clipped by 10 bases and J by 7 bases; unmatched bases: 17. In nucleotides, the CDR3 is TGTGCCATCTACCCCCGGGACAGGGTTTTGAATAATGAGCAGTTCTTC. It is translated as CAIYPRDRVLNNEQFF.

The genes are TRBV4-1 and TRBJ1-2, with D uncertain. V gave up 3 bases and J gave up 7 bases, with 15 bases separating them. The CDR3 is 14 amino acids. The germline V gene encodes CDR1 MGHRA and CDR2 YSYEKL. The CDR3 DNA is TGCGCCAGCAGCCATCCTCGATGGGGAAGTGGCTACACCTTC. Translated, it gives CASSHPRWGSGYTF.

V usage is TRBV7-9 and J usage is TRBJ2-5; tentatively, D is TRBD1 (5 bases). Germline V CDR1 and CDR2: SEHNR, FQNEAQ (reference sequence). The CDR3 runs to 13 residues. V lost 5 bases and J lost 5, with 12 bases in between. The CDR3 is CASSLRVHETQYF. The CDR3 bases are TGTGCCAGCAGCCTCAGGGTTCATGAGACCCAGTACTTC.